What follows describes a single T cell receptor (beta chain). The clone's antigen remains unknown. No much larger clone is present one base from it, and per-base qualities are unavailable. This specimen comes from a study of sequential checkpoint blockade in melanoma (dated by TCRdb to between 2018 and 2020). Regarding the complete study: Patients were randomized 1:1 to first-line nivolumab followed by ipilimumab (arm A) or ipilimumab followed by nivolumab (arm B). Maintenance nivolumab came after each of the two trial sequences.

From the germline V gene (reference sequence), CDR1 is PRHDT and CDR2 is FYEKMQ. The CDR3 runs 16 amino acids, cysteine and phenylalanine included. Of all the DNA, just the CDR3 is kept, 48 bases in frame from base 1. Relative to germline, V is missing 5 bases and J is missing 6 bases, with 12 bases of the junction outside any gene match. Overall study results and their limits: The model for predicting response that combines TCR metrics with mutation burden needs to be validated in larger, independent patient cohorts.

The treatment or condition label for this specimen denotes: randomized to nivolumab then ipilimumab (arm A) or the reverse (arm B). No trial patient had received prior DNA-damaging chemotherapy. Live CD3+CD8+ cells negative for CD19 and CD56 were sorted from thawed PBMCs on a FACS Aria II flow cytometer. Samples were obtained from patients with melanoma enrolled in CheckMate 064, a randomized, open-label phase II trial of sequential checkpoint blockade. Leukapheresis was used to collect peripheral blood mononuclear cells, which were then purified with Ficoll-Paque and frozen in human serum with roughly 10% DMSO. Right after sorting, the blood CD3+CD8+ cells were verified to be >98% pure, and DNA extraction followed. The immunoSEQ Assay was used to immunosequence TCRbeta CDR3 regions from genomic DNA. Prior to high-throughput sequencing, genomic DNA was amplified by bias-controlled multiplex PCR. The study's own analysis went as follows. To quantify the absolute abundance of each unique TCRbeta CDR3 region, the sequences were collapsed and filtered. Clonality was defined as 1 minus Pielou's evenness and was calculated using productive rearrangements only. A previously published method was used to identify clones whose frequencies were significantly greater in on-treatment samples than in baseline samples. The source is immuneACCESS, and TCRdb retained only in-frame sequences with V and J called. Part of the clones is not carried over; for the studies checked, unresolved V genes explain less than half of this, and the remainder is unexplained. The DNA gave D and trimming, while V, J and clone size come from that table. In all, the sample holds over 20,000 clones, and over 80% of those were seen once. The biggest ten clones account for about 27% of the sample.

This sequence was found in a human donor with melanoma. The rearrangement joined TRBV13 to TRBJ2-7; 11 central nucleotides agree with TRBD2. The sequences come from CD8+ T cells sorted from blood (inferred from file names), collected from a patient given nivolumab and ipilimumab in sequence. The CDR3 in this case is CASSTDSGRAGREQYF. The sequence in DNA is TGTGCCAGCAGCACGGATAGCGGGAGGGCCGGGCGCGAGCAGTACTTC.